The 32 T cell receptor beta chains listed next were all sequenced from one sample in a study of T cell repertoires in cytomegalovirus infection. Antigens for these TCRs are unknown. TCRdb used MiXCR to reprocess the reads, holding one entry per CDR3 protein. The sample holds around 300,000 distinct CDR3 sequences, around 25% seen once. The sample was cultured PBMCs, taken from culture after CMV antigen stimulation. These receptors were collected from a human donor in good health (CMV status not recorded). Some clones in this sample may be carry-over from other donors' samples.

This clonotype came up many times. This chain joins TRBV7-2 and TRBJ2-3; 7 bases agree with TRBD2. The J segment lost 5 bases and the V segment lost 2 bases, leaving 4 bases of the junction unmatched. CDR1 is SGHTA and CDR2 is FQGNSA in the germline V gene. The CDR3 covers 14 residues. CDR3 bases: TGTGCCAGCAGCTTATGGACGGGGGGAGATACGCAGTATTTT. This encodes CASSLWTGGDTQYF.

This clonotype was observed a handful of times. The chain uses TRBV4-3 and TRBJ2-5, with D possibly TRBD2 on 6 matching bases. V lost 0 bases to trimming and J lost 2 bases, with 10 bases between them. The V gene's germline CDR1 is LGHNA and CDR2 YSLEER. The CDR3 runs to 15 residues. CDR3 protein: CASSQETSRQETQYF. CDR3 DNA: TGCGCCAGCAGCCAAGAAACTAGCAGACAAGAGACCCAGTACTTC.

This clonotype turned up a few times. V and J are TRBV29-1 and TRBJ1-1; TRBD1 agrees at 7 bases. J was trimmed by 4 bases and V by 6 bases; bases with no gene match: 5. Germline assignment: CDR1 SQVTM and CDR2 ANQGSEA. The CDR3 runs 12 residues. CDR3 loop: CSVKTGSTEAFF. DNA for the CDR3: TGCAGCGTGAAGACAGGGAGCACTGAAGCTTTCTTT.

Ten or more counts support this clonotype. The chain recombines TRBV7-8 with TRBJ2-7, with 11 bases lining up with TRBD2. From germline, CDR1 is SGHVS and CDR2 FQNEAQ. The trim removed 5 bases at V and 6 bases at J, leaving 9 bases unmatched. The CDR3 has 15 amino acids. CDR3 loop: CASSPTRLAGPEQYV. CDR3 nucleotides: TGTGCCAGCAGCCCGACCCGACTAGCGGGGCCCGAGCAGTACGTC.

Ten or more counts support this clonotype. At one end, the junction sequence differs from germline, possibly due to a read error. V usage is TRBV12-3 or TRBV12-4 and J usage is TRBJ1-5; D not resolved. The CDR3 is 14 amino acids. The CDR3 here is CASSLVGSNQPQHF. The CDR3 bases are TGTGCCAGCAGCTTAGTCGGGAGCAATCAGCCCCAGCATTTT.

The sample holds many counts of this clonotype. This chain links TRBV7-2 with TRBJ2-3; 7 bases align to TRBD1. The germline V gene encodes CDR1 SGHTA and CDR2 FQGNSA. Trimming took 6 bases from V and 0 from J; bases not matched to a gene: 6. This CDR3 has 15 amino acids. The CDR3 sequence: CASRAPGQSTDTQYF. CDR3 sequence (DNA): TGTGCCAGCAGGGCGCCGGGACAGAGCACAGATACGCAGTATTTT.

This clonotype counts as medium-sized. The rearrangement links TRBV27 to TRBJ1-5; D gene uncertain. Germline CDR1 MNHEY, CDR2 SMNVEV (reference sequence). The CDR3 spans 14 residues. V dropped 2 bases and J dropped 3 bases, with 8 bases sitting between them. The CDR3 nucleotides are TGTGCCAGCAGTTTACGGGCAGACAATCAGCCCCAGCATTTT. Encoded protein: CASSLRADNQPQHF.

This clonotype was seen once. The CDR3 DNA reads as TGTGCCAGCAGTACGGTACTAGCGGGAGCCCACTCATACAATGAGCAGTTCTTC. It is translated as CASSTVLAGAHSYNEQFF. The chain joins TRBV28 to TRBJ2-1, with 11 nucleotides matching TRBD2. Per the germline V gene, CDR1 is MDHEN and CDR2 is SYDVKM. Germline trimming cut 5 bases from V and 4 bases from J; bases unmatched to any gene: 13. CDR3 length: 18 amino acids.

This chain links TRBV11-3 with TRBJ1-1, with 8 bases that match TRBD1. The CDR3 totals 15 residues. CDR1 SGHNT and CDR2 YENEEA come from the germline V gene. Losses at the gene ends were 5 bases for V and 1 base for J; bases not matched to a gene: 6. For the CDR3, the DNA is TGTGCCAGCAGCCGTGGGGGACAGGCGAACACTGAAGCTTTCTTT. Protein product: CASSRGGQANTEAFF.

The chain combines TRBV6-6 with TRBJ1-1, with D maybe TRBD1 (6 bases). CDR3 length: 14 amino acids. V lost 5 bases, J lost 1 base, and 11 bases lay in between. From germline, CDR1 is MNHNY and CDR2 SVGAGI (reference sequence). Here the CDR3 DNA reads TGTGCCAGCAGTAGGTGGGGGGCGAACACTGAAGCTTTCTTT. Translating gives CASSRWGANTEAFF.

This clonotype was seen ten or more times. The chain combines TRBV7-2 with TRBJ2-3; D might be TRBD2 (6 bases). This CDR3 is 15 amino acids long. Germline V gene data show CDR1 as SGHTA and CDR2 as FQGNSA. V was pared by 5 bases and J by 0 bases, with 12 bases between. CDR3 protein: CASSLLSGSTDTQYF. CDR3 nucleotides: TGTGCCAGCAGCCTTCTGAGCGGGAGCACAGATACGCAGTATTTT.

There are a few counts of this clonotype. V is TRBV20-1 and J is TRBJ2-5; no reliable D call. Germline CDR1 DFQATT, CDR2 SNEGSKA (reference sequence). The CDR3 runs 13 residues. V was cut by 3 bases and J by 1 base, with 9 bases left in between. The chain's CDR3 is CSASIIGQETQYF. The CDR3 region has the DNA TGCAGTGCTAGTATAATCGGCCAAGAGACCCAGTACTTC.

For this clonotype: At one end the junction does not follow the germline gene, possibly because of a read error. The chain links TRBV7-6 to TRBJ1-1, with TRBD1 matching 7 bases. The CDR3 totals 13 residues. Germline V gene data show CDR1 as SGHVS and CDR2 as FNYEAQ. CDR3 sequence: CASSQTGSTEAFF. CDR3 coding DNA: TGTGCTAGCAGCCAGACAGGGTCGACTGAAGCTTTCTTT.

This clonotype was observed many times. The V and J genes are TRBV7-8 and TRBJ2-7; D is perhaps TRBD2 (5 bases). Germline CDR1 and CDR2: SGHVS and FQNEAQ. V was trimmed by 4 bases and J by 2 bases, leaving 12 bases between them. The CDR3 is made up of 14 amino acids. The CDR3 reads CASSSRNGAYEQYF. The CDR3 DNA reads TGTGCCAGCAGCTCACGGAACGGGGCCTACGAGCAGTACTTC.

A note on this clonotype: Relative to the germline gene, one junction end is altered; a read error may explain this. The CDR3 loop reads CAISESRIGGISDTQYF. The CDR3 DNA follows: TGTGCCATCAGCGAGTCCCGAATTGGAGGGATATCAGATACGCAGTATTTT. The chain recombines TRBV10-3 with TRBJ2-3; D is perhaps TRBD2 (6 bases). Germline V gene lookup returns CDR1 ENHRY and CDR2 SYGVKD. The CDR3 is made up of 17 amino acids.

This clonotype was seen a few times. The genes are TRBV20-1 and TRBJ2-1; the D gene is possibly TRBD2 (6 bases). Trimming removed 5 bases at V and 2 bases at J, with 16 bases between. CDR1 DFQATT and CDR2 SNEGSKA come from the germline V gene (reference sequence). This CDR3 has 15 amino acids. The CDR3 nucleotides read TGCAGTGCTGACGTCGCGGGAAACCCCTACAATGAGCAGTTCTTC. Amino acid sequence: CSADVAGNPYNEQFF.

This clonotype was counted between two and nine times. This chain uses TRBV10-1 with TRBJ2-2, with 7 bases that match TRBD1. V was clipped by 4 bases and J by 0 bases; unmatched bases: 2. The length of the CDR3 is 15 residues. The V gene's germline CDR1 is WNHNN and CDR2 SYGVQD (reference sequence). In DNA form, the CDR3 reads TGCGCCAGCAGTGCACAGGGGACGAACACCGGGGAGCTGTTTTTT. Protein sequence: CASSAQGTNTGELFF.

This clonotype occurred many times. The chain uses TRBV7-2 and TRBJ2-3, with D maybe TRBD2 (5 bases). This CDR3 is built from 14 residues. Germline V gives CDR1 SGHTA, CDR2 FQGNSA. Trimming pared 4 bases from V and 0 bases from J, leaving 8 bases between. CDR3 loop: CASSSRTSTDTQYF. The CDR3 DNA follows: TGTGCCAGCAGCTCGAGGACTAGCACAGATACGCAGTATTTT.

This clonotype was seen only a few times. The chain recombines TRBV11-3 with TRBJ2-1; 11 bases are shared with TRBD2. Trimming took 5 bases from V and 6 from J; bases not matched to a gene: 9. The V gene's germline CDR1 is SGHNT and CDR2 YENEEA. The CDR3 is 16 residues long. Here the CDR3 DNA reads TGTGCCAGCAGCCACCGACTAGCGGGAAAGGTCAATGAGCAGTTCTTC. It is translated as CASSHRLAGKVNEQFF.

This clonotype was detected only a few times. The chain employs TRBV28 and TRBJ1-6; 7 nucleotides align to TRBD1. CDR3 length equals 21 residues. Germline V gene lookup returns CDR1 MDHEN and CDR2 SYDVKM. V lost 5 bases and J lost 7; bases outside the gene matches: 26. CDR3 sequence (DNA): TGTGCCAGCAGTCCTGGACGACAGGGTTTTCCCTTACCTTTTCTAAATTCACCCCTCCACTTT. Its protein is CASSPGRQGFPLPFLNSPLHF.

This clonotype was seen more than once but under ten times. The J gene is TRBJ2-7, the V gene TRBV11-3, with TRBD2 matching 7 bases. Germline V CDR1 and CDR2: SGHNT, YENEEA. The CDR3 totals 14 residues. The ends lost 0 bases at V and 9 bases at J; junction bases unmatched: 8. Written as DNA, the CDR3 is TGTGCCAGCAGCTTAGAAGGCGGGAGAGGACGGCAGTACTTC. This sequence encodes CASSLEGGRGRQYF.

In this sample, this clonotype turned up a few times. The chain combines TRBV7-9 with TRBJ2-1; 7 bases agree with TRBD2. The CDR3 contains 16 residues. Unmatched junction bases numbered 13, after V lost 5 bases and J lost 6 bases. Germline assignment: CDR1 SEHNR and CDR2 FQNEAQ (reference sequence). The CDR3: CASSRTVPGGGNEQFF. The CDR3 nucleotides read TGTGCCAGCAGCCGAACCGTCCCGGGAGGTGGCAATGAGCAGTTCTTC.

This clonotype has a count of ten or more. This sequence joins TRBV7-2 and TRBJ2-7, with 8 bases that match TRBD2. CDR3 length: 15 amino acids. Germline lookup yields CDR1 SGHTA and CDR2 FQGNSA. Unmatched junction bases numbered 9, after V lost 5 bases and J lost 3 bases. DNA for the CDR3: TGTGCCAGCAGCCCCGGGACTAGGGTTGTCTACGAGCAGTACTTC. Amino acids: CASSPGTRVVYEQYF.

A few counts support this clonotype. This chain links TRBV19 with TRBJ1-5; 8 bases are shared with TRBD1. CDR1 is LNHDA, CDR2 SQIVND, per germline (reference sequence). Germline trimming cut 8 bases from V and 0 bases from J; bases unmatched to any gene: 9. The CDR3 sequence is 16 residues long. The CDR3 sequence is CASGRDRTYSNQPQHF. Written as DNA, the CDR3 is TGTGCCAGTGGCCGGGACAGGACTTATAGCAATCAGCCCCAGCATTTT.

This clonotype was recorded many times. The chain combines TRBV7-2 with TRBJ1-1; D not certain. Germline V gives CDR1 SGHTA, CDR2 FQGNSA. The CDR3 has 14 amino acids. V was shortened by 7 bases and J by 0 bases, with 12 bases between the two germline ends. CDR3 nucleotide sequence: TGTGCCAGCACCCCACCCGCCGTGAACACTGAAGCTTTCTTT. Translated, it gives CASTPPAVNTEAFF.

At least ten counts were recorded for this clonotype. The CDR3 sequence is CASTLGGLHTGELFF. For the CDR3, the DNA is TGTGCCAGCACCCTTGGCGGTTTGCACACCGGGGAGCTGTTTTTT. The genes are TRBV12-3 or TRBV12-4 and TRBJ2-2, with D unresolved. V lost 7 bases, J lost 3 bases, and 15 bases lay in between. The CDR3 sequence is 15 residues long.

In its sample, this clonotype was seen many times. The gene calls are TRBV11-3 and TRBJ2-1; 7 bases match TRBD2. Germline assignment: CDR1 SGHNT and CDR2 YENEEA. This CDR3 has 15 amino acids. V lost 3 bases, J lost 8 bases, and 10 bases stayed unmatched. The CDR3 here is CASSLIAGAADEQFF. CDR3 sequence (DNA): TGTGCCAGCAGCTTGATTGCGGGAGCTGCCGATGAGCAGTTCTTC. The whole variable domain, filled in from reference TRBV11-3 and TRBJ2-1, reads EAGVVQSPRYKIIEKKQPVAFWCNPISGHNTLYWYLQNLGQGPELLIRYENEEAVDDSQLPKDRFSAERLKGVDSTLKIQPAELGDSAVYLCASSLIAGAADEQFFGPGTRLTVL.

The V gene is TRBV19, the J gene TRBJ2-1; D remains ambiguous. The V end lost 2 bases, the J end lost 9 bases, and 20 bases lay between the germline ends. The CDR3 has 16 residues. Germline V gene sequence: CDR1 LNHDA, CDR2 SQIVND (reference sequence). DNA of the CDR3: TGTGCCAGTAGTATACGCCCGGACCCCCTGTCTAGTGAGCAGTTCTTC. Residues: CASSIRPDPLSSEQFF.

The chain is built from TRBV19 and TRBJ2-3, with a tentative D call TRBD1 (5 bases). The CDR3 has 15 amino acids. Germline values: CDR1 LNHDA, CDR2 SQIVND (reference sequence). V gave up 4 bases and J gave up 1 base, with 12 bases separating them. The CDR3 coding sequence is TGTGCCAGTAGTAGGGCGTGGGGCCGCACAGATACGCAGTATTTT. Residues: CASSRAWGRTDTQYF.

Only a few counts were recorded for this clonotype. This rearrangement joins TRBV11-3 to TRBJ2-1; TRBD2 is a possible D gene (6 bases). The CDR3 consists of 14 residues. Trimming removed 8 bases from V and 5 bases from J, with 16 bases in between. The germline V gene has CDR1 SGHNT and CDR2 YENEEA. CDR3 nucleotides: TGTGCCAGCCGTGATAGCGGCTACGACAATGAGCAGTTCTTC. Translated, it gives CASRDSGYDNEQFF.

The CDR3 coding sequence is TGTGCCAGCAGCTTGGGACCCCATGGCGAGCAGTACGTC. Its protein is CASSLGPHGEQYV. The V call is TRBV5-4, the J call TRBJ2-7, with D uncertain. Germline CDR1 and CDR2: SGHNT and YYREEE (reference sequence). Deletions cut 0 bases from V and 6 bases from J, with 10 bases between. This CDR3 is 13 amino acids long.

The V call is TRBV5-1, the J call TRBJ2-3; no definite D call. The CDR3 extends over 15 amino acids. CDR1 is SGHRS, CDR2 YFSETQ, per germline. V lost 0 bases and J 3 bases, leaving 11 bases between the germline ends. The CDR3, as DNA: TGCGCCAGCAGCTTGGACGGCGACCCTACAGATACGCAGTATTTT. This encodes CASSLDGDPTDTQYF.